This TCR beta chain is from a study of T-cell reconstitution after alpha-beta-depleted transplantation in children. This clonotype was counted a few times. Its antigen is not known. Study-level results: Expanded clones from the graft, numbering several hundred, reportedly supplied alpha-beta T cells about two months after transplant.

This sample's TCRbeta library carried unique molecular identifier barcodes. MiXCR was run by TCRdb on the PCR reads, yielding one entry per CDR3 protein. The sample gives around 100,000 distinct CDR3 sequences, about a tenth of which show up once; under 40% is in the top ten. This CDR3 region has 15 residues. J was trimmed by 2 bases and V by 4 bases; bases with no gene match: 5. CDR1 SGHVS and CDR2 FQNEAQ come from the germline V gene. The rearrangement links TRBV7-8 to TRBJ2-1; 7 nucleotides line up with TRBD1. This TCR derives from a boy under 10 years old with acute lymphoblastic leukemia, due to receive a stem cell transplant. The source was PBMCs, collected before TCRalphabeta/CD19-depleted stem cell transplant. The DNA for the CDR3 is TGTGCCAGCAGCTCCATAGGGGGCGCCTACAATGAGCAGTTCTTC. It codes for CASSSIGGAYNEQFF. Full variable domain (outside the CDR3, taken from reference TRBV7-8 and TRBJ2-1): GAGVSQSPRYKVAKRGQDVALRCDPISGHVSLFWYQQALGQGPEFLTYFQNEAQLDKSGLPSDRFFAERPEGSVSTLKIQRTQQEDSAVYLCASSSIGGAYNEQFFGPGTRLTVL.